This entry is about one T cell receptor beta chain. HTBI primers from iRepertoire and Arm-PCR of CDR3 regions yielded the TCR beta libraries. TCRdb used MiXCR to reprocess the multiplex PCR reads, holding one entry per CDR3 protein. This sample has 560,000 or so distinct CDR3 sequences; roughly a sixth occur once, and the top ten carry more than 10%. This sample's time point: newly diagnosed GD, antithyroid drugs for less than 3 months. Scientists built the TCR library using RNA that was extracted from PBMCs. EDTA tubes collected around 10 milliliters of peripheral blood. This entry belongs to a study of regulatory T cells in long-lasting Graves disease. Germline CDR1 reads MNHNS; CDR2 reads SASEGT. The CDR3 spans 13 residues. Trimming pared 10 bases from V and 1 base from J, leaving 10 bases between. These same records also appear under a second study, on T cells in Graves' hyperthyroidism and ophthalmopathy.

The chain recombines TRBV6-1 with TRBJ2-2, with D possibly TRBD1 on 5 matching bases. The source of this sequence is a man younger than 35 with Graves disease. The material was peripheral blood mononuclear cells (PBMCs), obtained at new diagnosis, from a patient treated with antithyroid drugs. The CDR3 coding sequence is TGTGCCACCCACGGACAGAACACCGGGGAGCTGTTTTTT. Translating it yields CATHGQNTGELFF.